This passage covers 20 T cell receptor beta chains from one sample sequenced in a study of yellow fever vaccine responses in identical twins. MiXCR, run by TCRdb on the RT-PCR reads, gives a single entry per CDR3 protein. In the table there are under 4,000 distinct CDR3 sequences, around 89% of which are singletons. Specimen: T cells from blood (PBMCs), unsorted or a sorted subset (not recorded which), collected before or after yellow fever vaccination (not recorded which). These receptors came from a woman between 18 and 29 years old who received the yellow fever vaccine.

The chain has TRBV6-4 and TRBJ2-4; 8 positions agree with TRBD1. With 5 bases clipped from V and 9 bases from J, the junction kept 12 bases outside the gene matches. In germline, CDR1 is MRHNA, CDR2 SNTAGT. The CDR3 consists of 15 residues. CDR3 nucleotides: TGTGCCAGCAGTAACGGACAGGGCAAAGGGGGCATTCAGTACTTC. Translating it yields CASSNGQGKGGIQYF.

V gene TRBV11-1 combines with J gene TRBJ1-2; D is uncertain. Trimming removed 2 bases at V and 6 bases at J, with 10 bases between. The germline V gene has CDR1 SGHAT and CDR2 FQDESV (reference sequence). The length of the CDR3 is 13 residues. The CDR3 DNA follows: TGTGCCAGCAGCTTATATGGGGTACATGGCTACACCTTC. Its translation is CASSLYGVHGYTF. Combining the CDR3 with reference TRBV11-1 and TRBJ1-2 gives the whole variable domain EAEVAQSPRYKITEKSQAVAFWCDPISGHATLYWYRQILGQGPELLVQFQDESVVDDSQLPKDRFSAERLKGVDSTLKIQPAELGDSAMYLCASSLYGVHGYTFGSGTRLTVV.

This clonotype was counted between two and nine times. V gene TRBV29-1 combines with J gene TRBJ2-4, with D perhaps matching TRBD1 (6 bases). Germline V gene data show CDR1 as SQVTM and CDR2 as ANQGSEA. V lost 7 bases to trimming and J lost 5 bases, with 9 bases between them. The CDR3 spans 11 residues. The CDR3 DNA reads TGCAGCGCCAGGACAGAAAACATTCAGTACTTC. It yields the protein CSARTENIQYF.

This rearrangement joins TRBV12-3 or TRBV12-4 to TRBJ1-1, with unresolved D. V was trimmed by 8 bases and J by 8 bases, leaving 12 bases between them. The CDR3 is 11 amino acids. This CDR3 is CASSRVREAFF. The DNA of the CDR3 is TGTGCCAGCTCTAGGGTGAGGGAAGCTTTCTTT.

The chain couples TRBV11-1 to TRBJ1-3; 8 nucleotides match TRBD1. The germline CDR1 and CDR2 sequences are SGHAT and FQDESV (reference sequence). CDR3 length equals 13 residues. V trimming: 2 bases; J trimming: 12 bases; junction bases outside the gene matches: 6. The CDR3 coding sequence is TGTGCCAGCAGCTTATCCCGCGGACAGGGCATATATTTT. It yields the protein CASSLSRGQGIYF.

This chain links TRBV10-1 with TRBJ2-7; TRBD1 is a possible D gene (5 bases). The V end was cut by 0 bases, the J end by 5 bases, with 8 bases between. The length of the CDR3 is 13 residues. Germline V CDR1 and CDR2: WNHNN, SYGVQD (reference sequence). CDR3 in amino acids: CASSESSGNEQYF. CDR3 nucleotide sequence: TGCGCCAGCAGTGAGTCGTCAGGGAACGAGCAGTACTTC.

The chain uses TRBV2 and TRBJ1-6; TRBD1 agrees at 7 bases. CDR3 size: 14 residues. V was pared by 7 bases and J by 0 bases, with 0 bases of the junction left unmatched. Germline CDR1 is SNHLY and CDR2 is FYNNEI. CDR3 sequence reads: CASTGGSYNSPLHF. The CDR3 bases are TGTGCCAGCACAGGGGGCTCCTATAATTCACCCCTCCACTTT. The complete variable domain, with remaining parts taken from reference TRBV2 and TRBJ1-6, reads EPEVTQTPSHQVTQMGQEVILRCVPISNHLYFYWYRQILGQKVEFLVSFYNNEISEKSEIFDDQFSVERPDGSNFTLKIRSTKLEDSAMYFCASTGGSYNSPLHFGNGTRLTVT.

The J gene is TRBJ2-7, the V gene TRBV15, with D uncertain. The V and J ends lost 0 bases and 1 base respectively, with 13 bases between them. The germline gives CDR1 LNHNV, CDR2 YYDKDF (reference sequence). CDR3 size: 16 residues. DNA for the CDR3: TGTGCCACCAGCAGAGATCAGCAGGCTCCTTCCTACGAGCAGTACTTC. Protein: CATSRDQQAPSYEQYF. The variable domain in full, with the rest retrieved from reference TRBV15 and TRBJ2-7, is DAMVIQNPRYQVTQFGKPVTLSCSQTLNHNVMYWYQQKSSQAPKLLFHYYDKDFNNEADTPDNFQSRRPNTSFCFLDIRSPGLGDTAMYLCATSRDQQAPSYEQYFGPGTRLTVT.

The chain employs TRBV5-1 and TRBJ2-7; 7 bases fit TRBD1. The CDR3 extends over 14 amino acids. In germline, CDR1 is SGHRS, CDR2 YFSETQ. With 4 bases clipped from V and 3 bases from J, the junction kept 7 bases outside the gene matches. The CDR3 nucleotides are TGCGCCAGCAGCATTACAGGGGAAAACTACGAGCAGTACTTC. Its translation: CASSITGENYEQYF.

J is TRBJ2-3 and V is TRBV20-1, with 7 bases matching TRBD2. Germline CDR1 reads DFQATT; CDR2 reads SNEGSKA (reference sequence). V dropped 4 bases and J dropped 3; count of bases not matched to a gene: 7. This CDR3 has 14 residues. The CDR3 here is CSATPGTKTDTQYF. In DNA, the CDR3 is TGCAGTGCTACCCCCGGGACTAAAACAGATACGCAGTATTTT.

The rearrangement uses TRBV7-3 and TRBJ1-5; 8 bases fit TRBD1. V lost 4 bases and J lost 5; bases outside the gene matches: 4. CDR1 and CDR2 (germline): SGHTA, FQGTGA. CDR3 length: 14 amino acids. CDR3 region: CASSSGTGYQPQHF. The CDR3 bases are TGTGCCAGCAGCTCCGGGACAGGATATCAGCCCCAGCATTTT.

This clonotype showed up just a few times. As DNA, the CDR3 is TGCGCCAGCAGCTTGTCCCAAGAGACCCAGTACTTC. Translated: CASSLSQETQYF. The chain joins TRBV5-1 to TRBJ2-5; D remains ambiguous. V lost 1 base to trimming and J lost 1 base, with 2 bases between them. The CDR3 spans 12 residues. CDR1 SGHRS and CDR2 YFSETQ come from the germline V gene.

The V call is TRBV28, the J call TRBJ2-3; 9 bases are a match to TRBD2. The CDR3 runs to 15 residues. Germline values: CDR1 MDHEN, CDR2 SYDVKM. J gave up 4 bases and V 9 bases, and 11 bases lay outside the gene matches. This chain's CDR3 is CASLGAGGPPDTQYF. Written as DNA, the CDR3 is TGTGCCAGTCTTGGGGCGGGGGGGCCTCCAGATACGCAGTATTTT.

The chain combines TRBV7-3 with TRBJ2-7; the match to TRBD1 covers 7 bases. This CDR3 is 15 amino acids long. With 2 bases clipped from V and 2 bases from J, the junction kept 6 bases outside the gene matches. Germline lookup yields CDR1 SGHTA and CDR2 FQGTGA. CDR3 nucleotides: TGTGCCAGCAGCTTAGGCGCGACAGGGACCTACGAGCAGTACTTC. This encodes CASSLGATGTYEQYF.

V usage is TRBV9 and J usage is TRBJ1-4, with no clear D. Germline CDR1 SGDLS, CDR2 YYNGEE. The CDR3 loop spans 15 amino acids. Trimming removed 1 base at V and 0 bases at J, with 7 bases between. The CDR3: CASSVTKATNEKLFF. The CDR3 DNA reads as TGTGCCAGCAGCGTAACTAAGGCAACTAATGAAAAACTGTTTTTT.

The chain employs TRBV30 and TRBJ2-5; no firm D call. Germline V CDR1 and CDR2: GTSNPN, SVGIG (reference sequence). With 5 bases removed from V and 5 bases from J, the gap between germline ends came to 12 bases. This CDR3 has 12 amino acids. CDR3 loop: CAWYGSGETQYF. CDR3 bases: TGTGCCTGGTACGGCAGTGGGGAGACCCAGTACTTC.

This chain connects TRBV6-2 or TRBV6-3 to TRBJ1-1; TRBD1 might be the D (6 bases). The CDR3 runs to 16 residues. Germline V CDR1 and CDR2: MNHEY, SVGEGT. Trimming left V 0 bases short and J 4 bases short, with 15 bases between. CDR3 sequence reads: CASSYSQGIGGTEAFF. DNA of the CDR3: TGTGCCAGCAGTTACTCACAGGGTATTGGGGGCACTGAAGCTTTCTTT.

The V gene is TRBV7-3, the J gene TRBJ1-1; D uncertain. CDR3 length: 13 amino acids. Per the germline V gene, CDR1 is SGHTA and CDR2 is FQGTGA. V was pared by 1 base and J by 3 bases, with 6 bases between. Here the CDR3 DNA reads TGTGCCAGCAGCTTAAGGCAGGACACTGAAGCTTTCTTT. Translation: CASSLRQDTEAFF.

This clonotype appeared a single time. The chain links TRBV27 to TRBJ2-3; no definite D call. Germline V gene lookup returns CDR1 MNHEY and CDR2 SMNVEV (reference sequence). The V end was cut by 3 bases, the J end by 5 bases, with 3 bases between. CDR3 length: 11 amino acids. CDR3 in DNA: TGTGCCAGCAGTTTTCTAGATACGCAGTATTTT. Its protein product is CASSFLDTQYF.

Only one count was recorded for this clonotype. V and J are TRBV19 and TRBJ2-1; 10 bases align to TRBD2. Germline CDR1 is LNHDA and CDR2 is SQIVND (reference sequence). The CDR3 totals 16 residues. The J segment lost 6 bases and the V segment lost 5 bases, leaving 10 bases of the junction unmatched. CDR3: CASSPRTSGGGNEQFF. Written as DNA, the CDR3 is TGTGCCAGTAGTCCCCGGACTAGCGGTGGGGGCAATGAGCAGTTCTTC.